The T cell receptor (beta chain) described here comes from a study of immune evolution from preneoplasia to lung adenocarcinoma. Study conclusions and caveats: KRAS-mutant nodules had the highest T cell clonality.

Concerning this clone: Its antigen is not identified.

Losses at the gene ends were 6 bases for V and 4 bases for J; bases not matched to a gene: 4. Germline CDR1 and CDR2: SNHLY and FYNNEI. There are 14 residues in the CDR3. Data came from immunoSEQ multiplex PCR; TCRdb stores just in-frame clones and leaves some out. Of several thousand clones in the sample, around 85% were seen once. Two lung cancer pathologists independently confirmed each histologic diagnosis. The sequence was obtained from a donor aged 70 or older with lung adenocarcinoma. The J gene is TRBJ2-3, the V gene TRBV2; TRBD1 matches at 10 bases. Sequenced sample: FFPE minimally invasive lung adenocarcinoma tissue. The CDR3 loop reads CASRIGQGADTQYF. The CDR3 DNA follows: TGTGCCAGCAGAATTGGACAGGGGGCAGATACGCAGTATTTT.